This T cell receptor beta chain was sequenced for a study of beta chain features in type 1 diabetes. General study findings and limits: Moderate yet significant TCRB CDR3 shortening was seen in Type 1 diabetes patients in all four CD4+ subsets. Naive, central memory and regulatory TCRB repertoires appeared more similar among patients than healthy donors. Since sequencing was performed on cDNA, cells with high TCR expression could be over-represented. Any PCR bias toward short templates would affect both groups alike.

This clone was picked up a small number of times. Its antigen is unidentified. Germline values: CDR1 MNHEY, CDR2 SMNVEV (reference sequence). Trimming cost V 2 bases and J 5 bases, with 21 bases left between them. This CDR3 comprises 18 residues. TCRB transcripts that were expressed got sequenced, as all of the isolated RNA had been reverse transcribed. TCRdb keeps only in-frame clones here, not all; method: immunoSEQ multiplex PCR. Among under 900,000 clones listed, 15% to 20% were seen once. The chain is built from TRBV27 and TRBJ2-2, with D perhaps TRBD1 (5 bases). This clonotype originated in a woman aged 18-29 years in good health. The sequenced material came from naive CD4+ T cells from blood. The CDR3 coding sequence is TGTGCCAGCAGTTTAGGGTCGTCGGCAGGGCTACGAACCGGGGAGCTGTTTTTT. Translating it yields CASSLGSSAGLRTGELFF.